A selection of T cell receptor beta chains follows, all from one sample in a study of T cells in Graves' hyperthyroidism and ophthalmopathy. TCRdb recomputed calls from the multiplex PCR reads with MiXCR, one row per CDR3 protein. The sample carries some 560,000 distinct CDR3 sequences, 12% to 15% recorded once. The specimen was blood. The receptors were gathered from a woman aged 40 to 49 with Graves' hyperthyroidism. CDR3s include the opening cysteine and the closing phenylalanine or tryptophan. A D gene is named only where the DNA matches it firmly. Size values are once, few and many counts, or a class for expanded clones, and some rows have none.

TRBJ1-1	TRBV19	many	TRBD1	TGTGCCTGCAGACCGGGACAGACCTTTAACACTGAAGCTTTCTTT	CACRPGQTFNTEAFF
TRBJ2-2	TRBV12-3/TRBV12-4	NA	NA	TGTGCCAGCAGTTTAACTGGGATGGGCACCGGGGAGCTGTTTTTT	CASSLTGMGTGELFF
TRBJ2-7	TRBV2	many	TRBD1	TGTGCCAGCAGTGCGGGACAGGGGCCTCCCTACGAGCAGTACTTC	CASSAGQGPPYEQYF
TRBJ2-7	TRBV18	many	NA	TGTGCCAGCTCACCCACTCCGCCCAGACAGAGGAGCTCCTACGAGCAGTACTTC	CASSPTPPRQRSSYEQYF
TRBJ2-7	TRBV6-1	NA	NA	TGTGCCAGCAGTGAAACATACAGCTCCTACGAGCAGTACTTC	CASSETYSSYEQYF
TRBJ2-3	TRBV3-1	many	NA	TGTGCCAGCAGCCAGGAATGGCGCCAAATAGATACGCAGTATTTT	CASSQEWRQIDTQYF
TRBJ2-7	TRBV5-1	many	TRBD1	TGCGCCAGCAGCTTCACGGGACAGACGTACGAGCAGTACTTC	CASSFTGQTYEQYF
TRBJ1-4	TRBV28	many	NA	TGTGCCAGCAGTTTTGGTCCCGGACAGTTAAATGAAAAACTGTTTTTT	CASSFGPGQLNEKLFF
TRBJ1-5	TRBV4-1	NA	NA	TGCGCCAGCAGCCAACTGTGGGGGCAGGGCAATCAGCCCCAGCATTTT	CASSQLWGQGNQPQHF
TRBJ2-1	TRBV4-1	many	NA	TGCGCCAGCAGTAAAACCGGGACAAACTACAATGAGCAGTTCTTC	CASSKTGTNYNEQFF
TRBJ1-5	TRBV18	many	NA	TGTGCCAGCTCGACCACCGCTCAGGAGAATCAGCCCCAGCATTTT	CASSTTAQENQPQHF
TRBJ2-5	TRBV2	many	NA	TGTGCCAGCAGTGAAGCCTTTCCCAGCTCGAGGGGGAACGAACAAGAGACCCAGTACTTC	CASSEAFPSSRGNEQETQYF
TRBJ2-7	TRBV6-1	NA	NA	TGTGCCAGCAATGAACGAGGGGGAGGAACCTACGAGCAGTACTTC	CASNERGGGTYEQYF
TRBJ2-1	TRBV7-3	many	TRBD2	TGTGCCAGCAGCTTGCAAGGACTAGCGGGAGCGGATGAGCAGTTCTTC	CASSLQGLAGADEQFF
TRBJ2-7	TRBV27	NA	NA	TGTGCCAGCAGTTTCGGGGGCAGGGGTGCCGAGCAGTACTTC	CASSFGGRGAEQYF
TRBJ2-7	TRBV5-1	many	TRBD2	TGCGCCAGCAGCCCAGGACTAGCGGCCATCTACGAGCAGTACTTC	CASSPGLAAIYEQYF
TRBJ2-5	TRBV10-3	few	NA	TGTGCCATCAGGGACGACCGCGGCGGGACCCAGTACTTC	CAIRDDRGGTQYF
TRBJ1-2	TRBV29-1	NA	NA	TGCAGCGTTGATATAAATGGCTGCACCTTC	CSVDINGCTF
TRBJ2-1	TRBV20-1	NA	TRBD2	TGCAGTGCTAGTCTGCGGGAGGTAGACAATGAGCAGTTCTTC	CSASLREVDNEQFF